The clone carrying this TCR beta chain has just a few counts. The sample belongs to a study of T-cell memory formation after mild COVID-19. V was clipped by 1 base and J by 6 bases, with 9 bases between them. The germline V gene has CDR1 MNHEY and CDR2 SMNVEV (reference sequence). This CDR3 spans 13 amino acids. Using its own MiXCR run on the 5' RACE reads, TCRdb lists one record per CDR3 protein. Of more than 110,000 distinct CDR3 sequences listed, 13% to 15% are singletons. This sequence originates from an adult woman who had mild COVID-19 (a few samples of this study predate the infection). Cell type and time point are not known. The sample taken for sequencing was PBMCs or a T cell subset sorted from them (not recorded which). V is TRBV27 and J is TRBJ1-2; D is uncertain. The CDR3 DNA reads TGTGCCAGCAGTTTATACTGGGGTGATGGCTACACCTTC. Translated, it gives CASSLYWGDGYTF.